This paragraph covers one TCR beta chain sequence. This clone was found a few times. Its antigen is currently not known. Nothing much larger sits one base from this clone, and base qualities are not available. This sample was included in a study of OX40 agonist ivuxolimab in advanced cancers. Regarding the research as a whole: Ivuxolimab was a fully human IgG2 agonistic monoclonal antibody targeting the costimulatory receptor OX40 (CD134). Intravenous ivuxolimab was administered to patients every 2 weeks at six dose levels: 0.01, 0.1, 0.3, 1.5, 3 and 10 mg/kg. Of the 50 to 55 patients in dose escalation, around 19 had hepatocellular carcinoma, approximately 15 had melanoma, 9 had renal cell carcinoma and 9 had head and neck cancer. In the dose-escalation cohort, around four fifths of patients were male, and the mean age was roughly 60 years, with a range of roughly 23 to 85. Prior anti-PD-1, anti-PD-L1 or anti-CTLA-4 therapy was permitted, and approximately 42% of dose-escalation patients had received checkpoint inhibitors. Partial responses occurred in three dose-escalation patients, of whom one had hepatocellular carcinoma and two had cutaneous melanoma. The purpose of peripheral TCRbeta sequencing was to test whether ivuxolimab changed TCR sequence diversity and led to clonal T-cell expansion. The paper reports the monotherapy dose-escalation portion (N of about 54 patients) of the phase I ivuxolimab trial.

Genomic DNA was extracted from sorted cells for sequencing of the TCRbeta CDR3 region. The immunoSEQ Assay was used to sequence the TCRbeta CDR3 regions. This immuneACCESS table, as held by TCRdb, lists in-frame sequences with V and J called but not all clones. Of the missing ones, under half trace to an unresolved V gene in checked studies; the others have no known cause. This sample gives around 56,000 clones in total; 88% of them show up just once. The ten largest clones add up to approximately 12% of the sample. Broader findings and caveats from the paper: Which antigens the clonally expanded peripheral T cells were specific for was not determined. At doses of 0.1 to 3.0 mg/kg, clonal expansion of both CD4+ and CD8+ T cells in blood was seen between baseline and week 6. Low levels of normalized T-cell clonal expansion were also seen in some nonresponding patients. After ivuxolimab, CD8+ T cells had more expanded clones than CD4+ T cells on average. Partial responders in the 0.1-3.0 mg/kg groups had among the lowest normalized peripheral clonal expansion, especially among CD8+ T cells.

Patients with autoimmune disease history or receiving systemic immunosuppression were excluded from the trial. Peripheral blood for TCR sequencing was collected from all dose cohorts at baseline, on cycle 4 day 1, and on cycle 7 day 1. The samples were drawn from a first-in-human, open-label, multicenter phase I dose-escalation trial of ivuxolimab. Adults with locally advanced or metastatic head and neck squamous cell, hepatocellular, melanoma or renal cell carcinoma were enrolled in the trial. CD4+ and CD8+ T cells were sorted separately from peripheral blood before TCR sequencing. The CDR1 and CDR2 encoded by the germline V gene are MGHRA and YSYEKL. V is shortened by 0 bases, J by 12 bases, and the region joining them spans 6 bases. The CDR3 runs 11 amino acids, cysteine and phenylalanine included. Only the CDR3 part of the read is kept: 33 bases, read in frame from the first base.

The receptor's source is an adult with an advanced solid tumor such as melanoma, head and neck, liver or kidney cancer. Source: CD4+ or CD8+ T cells sorted from blood, taken in a trial of the OX40 agonist ivuxolimab. The chain is encoded by TRBV4-1 joined to TRBJ1-5; TRBD1 is a possible D gene, resting on 5 matching bases. The CDR3 is CASSQEGRQHF. The sequenced DNA is TGCGCCAGCAGCCAAGAGGGACGCCAGCATTTT.